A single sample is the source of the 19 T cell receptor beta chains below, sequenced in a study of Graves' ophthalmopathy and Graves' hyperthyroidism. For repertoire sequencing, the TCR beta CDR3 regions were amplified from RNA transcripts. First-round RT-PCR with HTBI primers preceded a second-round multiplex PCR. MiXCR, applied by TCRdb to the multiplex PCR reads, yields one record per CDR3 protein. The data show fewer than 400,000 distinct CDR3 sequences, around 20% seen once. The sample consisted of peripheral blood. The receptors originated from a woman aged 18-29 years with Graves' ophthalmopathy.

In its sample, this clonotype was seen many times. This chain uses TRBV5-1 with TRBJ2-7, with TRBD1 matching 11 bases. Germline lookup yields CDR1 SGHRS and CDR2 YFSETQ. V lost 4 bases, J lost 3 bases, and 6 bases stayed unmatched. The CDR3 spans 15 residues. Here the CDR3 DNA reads TGCGCCAGCAGCATCGGACAGGGGGCTTACTACGAGCAGTACTTC. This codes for CASSIGQGAYYEQYF.

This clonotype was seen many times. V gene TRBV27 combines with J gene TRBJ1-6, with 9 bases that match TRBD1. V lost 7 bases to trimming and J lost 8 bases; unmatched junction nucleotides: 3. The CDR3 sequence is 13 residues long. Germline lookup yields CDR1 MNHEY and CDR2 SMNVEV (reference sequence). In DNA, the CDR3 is TGTGCCAGCAACAGGGGGCTGGATTCACCCCTCCACTTT. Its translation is CASNRGLDSPLHF.

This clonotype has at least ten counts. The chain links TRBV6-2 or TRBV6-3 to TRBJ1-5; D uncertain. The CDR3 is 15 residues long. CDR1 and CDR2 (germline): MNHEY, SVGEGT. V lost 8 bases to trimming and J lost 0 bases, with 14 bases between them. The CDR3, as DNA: TGTGCCAGCCAGAAAAAAAAATATAGCAATCAGCCCCAGCATTTT. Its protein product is CASQKKKYSNQPQHF.

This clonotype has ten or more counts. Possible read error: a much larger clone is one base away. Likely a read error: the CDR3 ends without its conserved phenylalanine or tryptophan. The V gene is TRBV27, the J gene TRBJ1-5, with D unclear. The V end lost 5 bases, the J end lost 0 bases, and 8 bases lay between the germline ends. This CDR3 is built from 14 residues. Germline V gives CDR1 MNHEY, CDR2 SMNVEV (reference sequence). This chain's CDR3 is CASSALYSNQPQHL. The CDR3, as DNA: TGTGCCAGCAGTGCCCTTTATAGCAATCAGCCCCAGCATCTT.

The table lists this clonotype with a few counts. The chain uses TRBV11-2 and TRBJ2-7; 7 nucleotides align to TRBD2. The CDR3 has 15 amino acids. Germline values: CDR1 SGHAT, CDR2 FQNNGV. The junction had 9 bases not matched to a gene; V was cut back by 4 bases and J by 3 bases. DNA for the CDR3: TGTGCCAGCAGCTCTCCGGGAGGAGGAATCTACGAGCAGTACTTC. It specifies CASSSPGGGIYEQYF.

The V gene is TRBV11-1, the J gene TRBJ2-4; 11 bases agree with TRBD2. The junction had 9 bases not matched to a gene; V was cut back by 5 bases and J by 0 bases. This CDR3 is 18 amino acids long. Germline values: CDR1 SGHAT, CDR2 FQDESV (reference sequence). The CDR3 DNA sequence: TGTGCCAGCAGCAAGACTAGCGGGACCCTGGAAGCCAAAAACATTCAGTACTTC. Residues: CASSKTSGTLEAKNIQYF. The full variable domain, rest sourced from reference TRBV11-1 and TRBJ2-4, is EAEVAQSPRYKITEKSQAVAFWCDPISGHATLYWYRQILGQGPELLVQFQDESVVDDSQLPKDRFSAERLKGVDSTLKIQPAELGDSAMYLCASSKTSGTLEAKNIQYFGAGTRLSVL.

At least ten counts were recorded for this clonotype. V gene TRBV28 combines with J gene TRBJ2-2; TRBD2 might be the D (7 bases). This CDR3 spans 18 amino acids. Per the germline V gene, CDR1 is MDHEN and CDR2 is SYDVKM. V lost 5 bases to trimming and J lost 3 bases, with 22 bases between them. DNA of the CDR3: TGTGCCAGCAGTGGGCGGCTCGGGGGCGGGGGATACACCGGGGAGCTGTTTTTT. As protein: CASSGRLGGGGYTGELFF. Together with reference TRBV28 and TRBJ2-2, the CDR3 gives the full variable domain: DVKVTQSSRYLVKRTGEKVFLECVQDMDHENMFWYRQDPGLGLRLIYFSYDVKMKEKGDIPEGYSVSREKKERFSLILESASTNQTSMYLCASSGRLGGGGYTGELFFGEGSRLTVL.

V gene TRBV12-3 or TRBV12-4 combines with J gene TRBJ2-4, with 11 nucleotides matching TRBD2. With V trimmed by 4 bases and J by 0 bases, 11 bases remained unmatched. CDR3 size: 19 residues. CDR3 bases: TGTGCCAGCAGTTCCGGGGTAGCGGGAGGGCCTTTAGCCAAAAACATTCAGTACTTC. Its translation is CASSSGVAGGPLAKNIQYF.

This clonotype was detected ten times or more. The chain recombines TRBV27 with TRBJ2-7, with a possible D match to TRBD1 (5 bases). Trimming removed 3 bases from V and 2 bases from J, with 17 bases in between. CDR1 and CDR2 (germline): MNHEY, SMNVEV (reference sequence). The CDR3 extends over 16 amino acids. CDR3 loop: CASSFSWARGAYEQYF. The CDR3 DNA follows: TGTGCCAGCAGTTTTAGCTGGGCAAGGGGTGCCTACGAGCAGTACTTC.

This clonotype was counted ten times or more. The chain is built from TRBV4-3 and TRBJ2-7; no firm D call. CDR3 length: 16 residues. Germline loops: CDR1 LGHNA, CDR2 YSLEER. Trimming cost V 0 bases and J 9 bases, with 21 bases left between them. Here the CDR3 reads CASSQDPPPETNGQYF. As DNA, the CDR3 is TGCGCCAGCAGCCAAGACCCTCCCCCCGAGACAAACGGGCAGTACTTC.

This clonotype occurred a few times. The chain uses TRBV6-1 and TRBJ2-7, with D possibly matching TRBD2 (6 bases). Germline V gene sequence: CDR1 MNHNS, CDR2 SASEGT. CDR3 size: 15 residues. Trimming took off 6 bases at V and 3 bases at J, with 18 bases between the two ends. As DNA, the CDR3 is TGTGCCAGCAGCCCCGGGGGTAGCTATGGCTACGAGCAGTACTTC. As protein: CASSPGGSYGYEQYF.

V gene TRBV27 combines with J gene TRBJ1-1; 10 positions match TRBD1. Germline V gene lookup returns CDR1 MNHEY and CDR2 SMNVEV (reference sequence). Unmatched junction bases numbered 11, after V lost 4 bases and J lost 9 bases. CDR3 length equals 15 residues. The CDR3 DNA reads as TGTGCCAGCAGTTCCCCGACAGGGACAGGGGTAAAAGCTTTCTTT. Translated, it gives CASSSPTGTGVKAFF.

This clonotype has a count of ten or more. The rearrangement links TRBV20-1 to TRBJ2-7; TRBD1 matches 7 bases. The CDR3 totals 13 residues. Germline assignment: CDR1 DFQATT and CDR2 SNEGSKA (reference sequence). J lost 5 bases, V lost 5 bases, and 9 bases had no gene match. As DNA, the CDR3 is TGCAGTGCTTCCTACCCGGGACAGAACGAGCAGTACTTC. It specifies CSASYPGQNEQYF.

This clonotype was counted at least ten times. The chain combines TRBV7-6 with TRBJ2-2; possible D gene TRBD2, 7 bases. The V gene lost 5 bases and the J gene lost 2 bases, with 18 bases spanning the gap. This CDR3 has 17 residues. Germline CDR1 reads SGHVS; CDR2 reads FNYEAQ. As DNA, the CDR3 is TGTGCCAGCAGCCTCAGAGGGGGGGGCCGTAACACCGGGGAGCTGTTTTTT. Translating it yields CASSLRGGGRNTGELFF.

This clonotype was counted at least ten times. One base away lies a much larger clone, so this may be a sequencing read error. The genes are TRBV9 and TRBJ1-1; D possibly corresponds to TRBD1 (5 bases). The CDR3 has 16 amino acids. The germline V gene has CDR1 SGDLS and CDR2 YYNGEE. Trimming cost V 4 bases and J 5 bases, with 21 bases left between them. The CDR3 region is CASSPREGRAVTEAFF. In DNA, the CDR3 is TGTGCCAGCAGCCCAAGGGAAGGCAGGGCAGTAACTGAAGCTTTCTTT. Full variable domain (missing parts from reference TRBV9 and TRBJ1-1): DSGVTQTPKHLITATGQRVTLRCSPRSGDLSVYWYQQSLDQGLQFLIQYYNGEERAKGNILERFSAQQFPDLHSELNLSSLELGDSALYFCASSPREGRAVTEAFFGQGTRLTVV.

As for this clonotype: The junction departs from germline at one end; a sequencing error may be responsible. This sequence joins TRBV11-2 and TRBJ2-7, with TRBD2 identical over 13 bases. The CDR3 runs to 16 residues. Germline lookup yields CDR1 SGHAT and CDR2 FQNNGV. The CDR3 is CAGSFTSGGGSYEQYF. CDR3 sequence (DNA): TGTGCCGGCAGCTTTACTAGCGGGGGGGGTTCCTACGAGCAGTACTTC.

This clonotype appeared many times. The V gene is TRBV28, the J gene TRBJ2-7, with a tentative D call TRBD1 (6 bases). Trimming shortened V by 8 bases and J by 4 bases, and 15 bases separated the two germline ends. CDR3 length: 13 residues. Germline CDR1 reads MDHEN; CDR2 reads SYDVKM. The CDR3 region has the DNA TGTGCCAGCTCCGGCCAGGGGACGTACGAGCAGTACTTC. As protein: CASSGQGTYEQYF.

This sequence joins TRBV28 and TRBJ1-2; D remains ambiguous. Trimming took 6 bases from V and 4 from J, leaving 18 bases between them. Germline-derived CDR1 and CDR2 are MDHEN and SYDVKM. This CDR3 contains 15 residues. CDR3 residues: CASSPQPVSLYGYTF. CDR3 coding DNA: TGTGCCAGCAGCCCTCAGCCCGTGTCGCTCTATGGCTACACCTTC.

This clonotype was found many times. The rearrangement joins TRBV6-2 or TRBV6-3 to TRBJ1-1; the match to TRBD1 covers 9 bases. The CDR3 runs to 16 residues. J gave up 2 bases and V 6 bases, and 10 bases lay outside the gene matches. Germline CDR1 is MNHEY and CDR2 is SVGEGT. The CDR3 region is CASRRRTGAGNTEAFF. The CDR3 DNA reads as TGTGCCAGCAGACGACGGACAGGGGCAGGAAACACTGAAGCTTTCTTT.